Following are 19 T cell receptor beta chains from one sample sequenced in a study of blood T cell repertoires in COVID-19. Data came from immunoSEQ multiplex PCR; TCRdb stores just in-frame clones and leaves some out. The table records fewer than 250,000 clones, 84% of them present only once. Specimen: peripheral blood. The source is a woman of 80 years or more with COVID-19, enrolled during active disease.

The chain couples TRBV9 to TRBJ2-1, with 10 bases lining up with TRBD2. Trimming cost V 2 bases and J 4 bases; bases outside gene matches: 6. CDR1 and CDR2 from the germline V gene are SGDLS and YYNGEE. CDR3 size: 16 residues. This chain's CDR3 is CASSVLASGGYNEQFF. The CDR3 DNA sequence: TGTGCCAGCAGCGTTTTGGCTAGCGGGGGATACAATGAGCAGTTCTTC.

This CDR3 reads CSAGVRPQHF. In nucleotides, the CDR3 is TGCAGTGCAGGGGTACGGCCCCAGCATTTT. J is TRBJ1-5 and V is TRBV20-1, with a tentative D call TRBD1 (5 bases). V was trimmed by 6 bases and J by 9 bases, leaving 9 bases between them. The V gene's germline CDR1 is DFQATT and CDR2 SNEGSKA (reference sequence). The CDR3 has 10 residues.

The chain joins TRBV5-5 to TRBJ2-2; perhaps TRBD2 as D (6 bases). This CDR3 spans 14 amino acids. V shed 4 bases and J shed 10 bases, with 17 bases lying between them. Looked up from germline, CDR1 is SGHKS and CDR2 is YYEKEE (reference sequence). CDR3 DNA: TGTGCCAGCAGCCCCGATGCGACTAGGCAGGAGCTGTTTTTT. This translates into CASSPDATRQELFF.

The CDR3 sequence: CASSWGQSNTEAFF. CDR3 sequence (DNA): TGTGCCAGCAGCTGGGGACAGTCGAACACTGAAGCTTTCTTT. This sequence joins TRBV6-5 and TRBJ1-1, with 7 bases identical to TRBD1. The CDR3 runs to 14 residues. J was trimmed by 1 base and V by 6 bases; bases with no gene match: 5. In germline, CDR1 is MNHEY, CDR2 SVGAGI.

The chain uses TRBV18 and TRBJ2-5; 9 bases match TRBD2. Trimming took 3 bases from V and 5 from J; bases not matched to a gene: 7. Germline V gene sequence: CDR1 KGHSH, CDR2 LQKENI. This CDR3 spans 15 amino acids. CDR3 sequence (DNA): TGTGCCAGCTCACCTAGCGGGGGCCTCTCTGAGACCCAGTACTTC. Translated: CASSPSGGLSETQYF.

V and J are TRBV5-1 and TRBJ1-4; tentatively, D is TRBD1 (6 bases). CDR3 length equals 14 residues. V dropped 0 bases and J dropped 9 bases, with 12 bases sitting between them. The germline CDR1 and CDR2 sequences are SGHRS and YFSETQ. CDR3 sequence (DNA): TGCGCCAGCAGCTTGGGCCAGGGGAGTAAAAAACTGTTTTTT. It is translated as CASSLGQGSKKLFF.

This chain connects TRBV28 to TRBJ2-7; TRBD1 might be the D (6 bases). The CDR3 sequence is 14 residues long. Germline V gives CDR1 MDHEN, CDR2 SYDVKM. Trimming stripped 3 bases from V and 4 bases from J, with 13 bases between. The CDR3 protein is CASSFRGQTYEQYV. CDR3 coding DNA: TGTGCCAGCAGTTTTAGAGGACAGACGTACGAGCAGTACGTC.

The genes are TRBV28 and TRBJ1-2; D is unclear. The CDR3 has 15 amino acids. The germline V and J ends were trimmed by 6 bases and 2 bases, with 16 bases remaining between them. CDR1 MDHEN and CDR2 SYDVKM come from the germline V gene. The CDR3 DNA follows: TGTGCCAGCAGACCGGACTCAAGAGTAAACTATGGCTACACCTTC. Protein product: CASRPDSRVNYGYTF.

The chain joins TRBV18 to TRBJ2-7, with 8 positions matching TRBD1. The CDR3 consists of 14 residues. The V gene end was trimmed by 3 bases and the J gene end by 3 bases; junction bases not matched to a gene: 4. In germline, CDR1 is KGHSH, CDR2 LQKENI. CDR3 sequence reads: CASSPGQGNYEQYF. CDR3 DNA: TGTGCCAGCTCACCCGGACAGGGAAACTACGAGCAGTACTTC.

The V gene is TRBV7-3, the J gene TRBJ2-2; D ambiguous. Trimming removed 5 bases from V and 3 bases from J, with 4 bases in between. Germline V CDR1 and CDR2: SGHTA, FQGTGA. The CDR3 has 12 residues. The CDR3 loop reads CASSIDTGELFF. DNA for the CDR3: TGTGCCAGCAGCATAGACACCGGGGAGCTGTTTTTT.

The chain joins TRBV11-3 to TRBJ2-3, with TRBD2 as a possible D gene (7 bases). CDR1 is SGHNT, CDR2 YENEEA, per germline. The V and J ends lost 5 bases and 2 bases respectively, with 14 bases between them. The CDR3 sequence is 15 residues long. CDR3 loop: CASSPNRGATDTQYF. The CDR3 bases are TGTGCCAGCAGCCCCAACCGGGGGGCCACAGATACGCAGTATTTT.

The chain carries TRBV6-4 and TRBJ2-2; weak D call: TRBD1 (5 bases). Germline V gene data show CDR1 as MRHNA and CDR2 as SNTAGT. V was clipped by 5 bases and J by 4 bases, with 11 bases between them. The CDR3 length is 14 residues. The CDR3 DNA reads as TGTGCCAGCAGTAATCAGGGTTTCACCGGGGAGCTGTTTTTT. This translates into CASSNQGFTGELFF.

The chain uses TRBV11-3 and TRBJ1-1, with 8 bases aligning to TRBD1. V trimming: 5 bases; J trimming: 11 bases; junction bases outside the gene matches: 7. In germline, CDR1 is SGHNT, CDR2 YENEEA. This CDR3 has 12 amino acids. CDR3 sequence: CASSRGQGLAFF. CDR3 nucleotides: TGTGCCAGCAGCCGTGGACAGGGTCTGGCTTTCTTT.

The rearrangement joins TRBV6-2 or TRBV6-3 to TRBJ2-5; maybe TRBD1 (6 bases). Trimming shortened V by 2 bases and J by 2 bases, and 15 bases separated the two germline ends. In germline, CDR1 is MNHEY, CDR2 SVGEGT. CDR3 length: 16 amino acids. The CDR3 reads CASSYNPLTGQETQYF. The DNA of the CDR3 is TGTGCCAGCAGTTACAACCCGCTGACAGGTCAAGAGACCCAGTACTTC.

V and J are TRBV3-1 (or the pseudogene TRBV3-2) and TRBJ1-5; possibly TRBD1 for D (5 bases). This CDR3 contains 13 residues. Trimming shortened V by 1 base and J by 9 bases, and 10 bases separated the two germline ends. Germline V CDR1 and CDR2: LGHDT, YNNKEL (reference sequence). The CDR3 sequence: CASSQGLGRPQHF. CDR3 DNA: TGTGCCAGCAGCCAAGGTCTGGGGCGGCCCCAGCATTTT.

Only one count was recorded for this clone. The gene calls are TRBV6-4 and TRBJ1-5, with 7 nucleotides matching TRBD1. Trimming at V came to 5 bases and at J to 7 bases, leaving 8 bases not matched to a gene. The germline V gene encodes CDR1 MRHNA and CDR2 SNTAGT. The CDR3 has 14 residues. The CDR3 DNA sequence: TGTGCCAGCAGTTTACAGGGGAATGGGCAGCCCCAGCATTTT. Translated, it gives CASSLQGNGQPQHF.

The chain has TRBV5-1 and TRBJ2-3, with TRBD1 as a possible D gene (6 bases). Germline V gives CDR1 SGHRS, CDR2 YFSETQ. Deletions cut 5 bases from V and 0 bases from J, with 10 bases between. The CDR3 runs to 14 residues. The CDR3 is CASRGQQSTDTQYF. The CDR3 bases are TGCGCCAGCAGAGGACAGCAAAGCACAGATACGCAGTATTTT.

This clone was recorded only once. The CDR3 DNA reads as TGTGCCAGCAGCTTGGCCAGGGGTACTTTAGGAGGCGGGGAGCTGTTTTTT. Its translation: CASSLARGTLGGGELFF. The genes are TRBV7-2 and TRBJ2-2, with D maybe TRBD1 (6 bases). The CDR3 extends over 17 amino acids. The V gene's germline CDR1 is SGHTA and CDR2 FQGNSA. V lost 3 bases and J 7 bases, leaving 21 bases between the germline ends.

In this sample, this clone turned up once. The CDR3 DNA reads TGTGCCAGCAGCCATAAGTCTAGGGGCCTTAGGAATGAGCAGTTCTTC. It specifies CASSHKSRGLRNEQFF. The chain employs TRBV14 and TRBJ2-1, with D possibly TRBD1 on 5 matching bases. The CDR3 consists of 16 residues. Trimming pared 3 bases from V and 7 bases from J, leaving 19 bases between. Germline V gene lookup returns CDR1 SGHDN and CDR2 FVKESK.